This T cell receptor beta chain derives from a study of metastatic and nonmetastatic thyroid tumors. Many counts were recorded for this clone. There were no patients who had received any treatment before thyroid surgery. TCRdb re-analyzed the PCR reads using MiXCR. Of some 17,000 clones in the sample, roughly 20% were seen once. CDR1 and CDR2 (germline): SQVTM, ANQGSEA. V gave up 1 base and J gave up 7 bases, with 13 bases separating them. This CDR3 region has 14 residues. The chain carries TRBV29-1 and TRBJ2-2; D ambiguous. The sequenced material came from adjacent normal tissue. The clonotype was recovered from a female donor with papillary thyroid cancer or a benign thyroid nodule (not recorded which). Some clones in this sample may be carry-over from other donors' samples. CDR3 sequence (DNA): TGCAGCGTTGAAGTCGATACAATGGGCGGGGAGCTGTTTTTT. This encodes CSVEVDTMGGELFF.